This TCR beta chain was documented in a study of patients and donors after allogeneic stem cell transplantation. TCRdb ran MiXCR on the RT-PCR reads and lists one entry per CDR3 protein. The table shows about a million distinct CDR3 sequences, with approximately 18% occurring only once. Concerning this clonotype itself: Mismatch with germline at one junction end may stem from a read error.

This TCR was recovered from a human donor who was either an allogeneic HSCT recipient or a stem cell or donor lymphocyte infusion donor (not recorded which). It is not recorded whose cells these are; they may come from a transplant donor. Sequences were obtained from blood, either unsorted or a sorted T cell fraction (not recorded which).

The DNA for the CDR3 is TGTGCCAGCAGCATAACATCGGGGAGGGGAGAGACCCAGTACTTC. It encodes CASSITSGRGETQYF. The gene calls are TRBV7-3 and TRBJ2-5; 7 bases are shared with TRBD2. The germline V gene has CDR1 SGHTA and CDR2 FQGTGA. CDR3 length equals 15 residues.